This T cell receptor beta chain comes out of a study of identical twins (dated by TCRdb to about 2016). For the wider study: To test whether fetal clonotypes persist, this study deep-sequenced TCR alpha and beta repertoires from monozygotic twins, from unrelated adults of various ages, and from cord blood. To rule out contamination, the twin experiments were replicated at different times with different library preparation protocols.

General study outcomes and caveats: Zero-insertion analyses could be partly confounded by invariant T cells such as MAIT and iNKT, although diverse VJ usage argued against such confounding for most clonotypes. Abundant cord blood beta clonotypes had fewer insertions, young adult naive repertoires showed a similar but weaker trend, and memory repertoires showed no such trend. In monozygotic twins, out-of-frame TCR alpha sharing was systematically underestimated by recombination models, although the models agreed with sharing between unrelated individuals. Because the same donors could not be followed over many years, conclusions were based on cross-sectional statistical analysis. In beta out-of-frame sequences, excess twin sharing was weaker, because having fewer shared sequences lowered the signal-to-noise ratio. Compared with coincidental sharing between unrelated individuals, out-of-frame TCR alpha sequences shared between twins had an excess of sequences with low generation probability.

All donors were healthy Caucasians. The twin cohort consisted of three pairs of female monozygotic twins, all aged roughly 18 to 30 years. Positive isolation kits from Invitrogen were used to isolate CD4+ and CD8+ T cell populations. Receptors were amplified or captured by 5' RACE. Instrument on record: Illumina HiSeq 2000. A universal primer binding site was added through template switching, and the final cDNA carried a unique molecular identifier so that TCR cDNA molecules could be counted accurately. Specific primers in the conserved constant-segment region were used to synthesize first-strand cDNA for the TCR alpha and beta chains. To control for contamination, every cDNA library was double barcoded, receiving both a SMART-Mk sample barcode and Illumina barcodes. TruSeq adapter sequences along with Illumina sample barcodes were introduced in two successive PCR steps. The TCR alpha and beta cDNA libraries were sequenced on the Illumina HiSeq platform using custom primers. Regarding the original processing steps: MiGEC was used to process raw reads and extract unique molecular identifiers, and MiXCR was used to find CDR3 positions. For each individual, recombination models were inferred using an EM algorithm with the repgenHMM and IGoR tools. Shared clonotypes were analyzed with the tcR package in R, and sharing was normalized by the product of cloneset sizes. To study raw recombination without the effects of thymic and clonal selection, out-of-frame nonproductive sequences were analyzed. TCRdb itself trimmed the public reads at Q25 with fastp, ran MiXCR and retained productive beta chains. Records with the same CDR3 protein are collapsed into one entry carrying the most frequent genes and DNA. The V and J calls, along with clone size, are taken from TCRdb and not from the paper's own processing. The sample records roughly 490,000 distinct CDR3 sequences, 14% of which are singletons. The ten largest clones capture 0.95% to 1% of the sample.

About this clonotype: No cognate antigen has been identified for it. No much larger clonotype is one base removed from it; base qualities were not supplied.

From the germline V gene (reference sequence), CDR1 is DFQATT and CDR2 is SNEGSKA. Including the terminal cysteine and phenylalanine, the CDR3 comprises 18 residues. The entry retains the CDR3 DNA only, 54 bases that are in frame from base 1. V loses 2 bases at its end and J loses 8 bases; junction bases beyond the gene matches: 14. These records were also assigned to another study, of yellow fever vaccine responses in identical twins. Reported in the second study: The T cell response to vaccination in identical twins was reported by the authors to appear partly convergent and partly personalized. In the study, vaccine-responding T cell clones were precisely tracked in identical twins.

Input material: CD4+ T cells sorted from blood. This clonotype was sampled from a woman aged 18-30 years in good health. The V gene is TRBV20-1 and the J gene is TRBJ2-3, with TRBD2 identical over 15 junction bases. The CDR3 has the sequence CSARFSTGTSGRRGTQYF. The DNA sequence is as follows: TGCAGTGCTAGATTCTCGACCGGGACTAGCGGGAGGAGGGGTACGCAGTATTTT.